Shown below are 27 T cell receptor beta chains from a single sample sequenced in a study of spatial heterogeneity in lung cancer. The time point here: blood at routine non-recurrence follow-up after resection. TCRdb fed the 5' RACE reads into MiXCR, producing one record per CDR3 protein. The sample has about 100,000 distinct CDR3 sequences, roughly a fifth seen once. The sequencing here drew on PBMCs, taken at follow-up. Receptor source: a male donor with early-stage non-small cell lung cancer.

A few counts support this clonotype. As DNA, the CDR3 is TGTGCCAGCAGTTACGGCGGGTGGAGGGGCAGAGCTGAAGCTTTCTTT. This translates into CASSYGGWRGRAEAFF. V usage is TRBV6-5 and J usage is TRBJ1-1; a weak D match, TRBD1 (5 bases). The CDR3 runs to 16 residues. Germline CDR1 is MNHEY and CDR2 is SVGAGI. With 2 bases removed from V and 6 bases from J, the gap between germline ends came to 19 bases.

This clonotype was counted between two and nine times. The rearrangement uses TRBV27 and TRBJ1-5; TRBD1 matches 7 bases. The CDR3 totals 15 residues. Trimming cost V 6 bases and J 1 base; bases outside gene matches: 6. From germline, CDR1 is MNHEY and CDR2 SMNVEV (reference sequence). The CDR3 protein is CASSSTGFSNQPQHF. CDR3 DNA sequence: TGTGCCAGCAGCTCGACAGGGTTCAGCAATCAGCCCCAGCATTTT.

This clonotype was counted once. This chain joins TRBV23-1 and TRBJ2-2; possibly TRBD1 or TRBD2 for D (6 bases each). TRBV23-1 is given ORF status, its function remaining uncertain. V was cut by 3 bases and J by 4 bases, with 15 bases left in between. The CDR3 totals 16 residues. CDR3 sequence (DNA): TGCGCCAGCAGTCACTCGGGGGCCAAATCCACCGGGGAGCTGTTTTTT. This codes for CASSHSGAKSTGELFF.

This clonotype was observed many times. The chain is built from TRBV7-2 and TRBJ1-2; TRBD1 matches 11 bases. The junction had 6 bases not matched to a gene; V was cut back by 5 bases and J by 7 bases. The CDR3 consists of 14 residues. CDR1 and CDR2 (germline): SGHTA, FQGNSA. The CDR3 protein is CASSRSGQGAGYTF. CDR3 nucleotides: TGTGCCAGCAGCCGATCCGGACAGGGGGCTGGCTACACCTTC.

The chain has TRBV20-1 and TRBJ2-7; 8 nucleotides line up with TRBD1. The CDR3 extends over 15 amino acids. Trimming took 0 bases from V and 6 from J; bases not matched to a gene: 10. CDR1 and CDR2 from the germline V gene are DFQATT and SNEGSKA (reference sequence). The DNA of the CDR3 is TGCAGTGCTAGAGATCCGGGACAGGAAAGGGGCGAGCAGTACTTC. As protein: CSARDPGQERGEQYF.

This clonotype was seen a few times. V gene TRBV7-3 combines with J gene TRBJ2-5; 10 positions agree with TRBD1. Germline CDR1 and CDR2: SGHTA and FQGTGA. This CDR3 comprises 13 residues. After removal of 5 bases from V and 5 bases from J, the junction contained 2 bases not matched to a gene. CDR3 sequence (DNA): TGTGCCAGCAGCCGACAGGGGGCGGAGACCCAGTACTTC. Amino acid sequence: CASSRQGAETQYF.

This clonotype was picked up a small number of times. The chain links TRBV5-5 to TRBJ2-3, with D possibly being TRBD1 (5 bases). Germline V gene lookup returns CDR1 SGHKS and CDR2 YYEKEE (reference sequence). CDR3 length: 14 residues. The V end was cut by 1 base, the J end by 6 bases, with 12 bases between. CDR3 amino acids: CASSLRTSSDTQYF. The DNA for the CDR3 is TGTGCCAGCAGCTTGAGGACATCCTCCGATACGCAGTATTTT.

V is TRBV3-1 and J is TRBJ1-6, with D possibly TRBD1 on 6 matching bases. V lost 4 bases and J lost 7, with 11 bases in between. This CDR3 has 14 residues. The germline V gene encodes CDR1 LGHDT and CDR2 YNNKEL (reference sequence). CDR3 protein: CASSLDQGNSPLHF. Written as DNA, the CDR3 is TGTGCCAGCAGCCTTGACCAGGGGAATTCACCCCTCCACTTT.

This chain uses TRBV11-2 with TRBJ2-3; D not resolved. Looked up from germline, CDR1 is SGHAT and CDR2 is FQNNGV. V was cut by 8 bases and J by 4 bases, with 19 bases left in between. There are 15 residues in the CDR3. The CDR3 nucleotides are TGTGCCAGCCAGTTGGCCTGGGCCCCATCAGATACGCAGTATTTT. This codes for CASQLAWAPSDTQYF.

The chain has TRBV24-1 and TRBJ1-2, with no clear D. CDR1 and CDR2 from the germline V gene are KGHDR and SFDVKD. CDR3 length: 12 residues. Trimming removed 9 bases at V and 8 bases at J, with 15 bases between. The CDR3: CATSDGVRGYTF. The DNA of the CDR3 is TGTGCCACCTCGGACGGGGTACGAGGCTACACCTTC.

The CDR3 loop is CASRAGGLETQYF. The CDR3 DNA follows: TGTGCCAGCAGGGCAGGGGGGTTAGAGACCCAGTACTTC. The chain uses TRBV6-6 and TRBJ2-5; possible D gene TRBD1, 7 bases. CDR1 and CDR2 from the germline V gene are MNHNY and SVGAGI (reference sequence). The CDR3 is made up of 13 amino acids. V lost 6 bases to trimming and J lost 4 bases, with 12 bases between them.

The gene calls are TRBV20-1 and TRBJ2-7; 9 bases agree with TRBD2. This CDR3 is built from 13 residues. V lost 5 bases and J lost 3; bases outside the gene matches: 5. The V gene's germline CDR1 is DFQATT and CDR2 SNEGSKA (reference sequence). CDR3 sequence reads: CSALREGGYEQYF. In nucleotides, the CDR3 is TGCAGTGCTCTGCGGGAGGGGGGCTACGAGCAGTACTTC.

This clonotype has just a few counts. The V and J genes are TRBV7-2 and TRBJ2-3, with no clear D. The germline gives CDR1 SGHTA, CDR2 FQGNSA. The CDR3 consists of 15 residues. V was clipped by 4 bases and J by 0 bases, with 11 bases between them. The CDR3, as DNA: TGTGCCAGCAGCTCACTTGTGATAAGCACAGATACGCAGTATTTT. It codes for CASSSLVISTDTQYF.

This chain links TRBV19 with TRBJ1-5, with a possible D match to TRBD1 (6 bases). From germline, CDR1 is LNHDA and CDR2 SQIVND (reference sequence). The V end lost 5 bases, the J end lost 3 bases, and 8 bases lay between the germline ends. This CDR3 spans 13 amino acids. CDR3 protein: CASSGQFNQPQHF. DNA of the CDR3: TGTGCCAGTAGTGGACAGTTCAATCAGCCCCAGCATTTT.

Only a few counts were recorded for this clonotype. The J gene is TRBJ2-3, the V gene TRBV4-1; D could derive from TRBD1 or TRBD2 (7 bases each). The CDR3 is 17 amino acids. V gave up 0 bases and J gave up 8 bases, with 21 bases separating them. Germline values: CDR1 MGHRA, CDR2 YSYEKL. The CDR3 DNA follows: TGCGCCAGCAGCCAAGATCCCGCAGGGGGGGTTCGGGTTACGCAGTATTTT. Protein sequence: CASSQDPAGGVRVTQYF.

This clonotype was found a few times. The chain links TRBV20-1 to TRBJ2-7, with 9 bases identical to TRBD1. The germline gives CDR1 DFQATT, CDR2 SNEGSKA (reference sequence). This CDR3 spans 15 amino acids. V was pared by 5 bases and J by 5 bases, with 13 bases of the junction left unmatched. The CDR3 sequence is CSAGTGIIPRDEQYF. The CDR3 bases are TGCAGTGCTGGGACAGGGATCATCCCCAGGGACGAGCAGTACTTC.

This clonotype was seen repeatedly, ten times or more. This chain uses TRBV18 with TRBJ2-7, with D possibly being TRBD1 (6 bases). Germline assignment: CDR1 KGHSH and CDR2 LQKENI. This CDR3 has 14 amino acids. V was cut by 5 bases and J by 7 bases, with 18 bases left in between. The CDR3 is CASSARQATGEQYV. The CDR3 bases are TGTGCCAGCTCAGCTAGACAGGCCACGGGGGAGCAGTACGTC.

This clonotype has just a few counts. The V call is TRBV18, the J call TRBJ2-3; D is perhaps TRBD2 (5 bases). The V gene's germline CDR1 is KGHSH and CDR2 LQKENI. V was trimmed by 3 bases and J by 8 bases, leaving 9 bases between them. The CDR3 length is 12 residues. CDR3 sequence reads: CASSPERRTQYF. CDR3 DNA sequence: TGTGCCAGCTCACCCGAGCGGCGTACGCAGTATTTT.

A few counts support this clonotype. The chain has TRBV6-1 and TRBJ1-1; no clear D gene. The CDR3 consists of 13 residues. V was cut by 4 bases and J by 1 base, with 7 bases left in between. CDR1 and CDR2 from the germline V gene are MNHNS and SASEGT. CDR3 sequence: CASSAVPNTEAFF. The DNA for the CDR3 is TGTGCCAGCAGTGCGGTTCCGAACACTGAAGCTTTCTTT.

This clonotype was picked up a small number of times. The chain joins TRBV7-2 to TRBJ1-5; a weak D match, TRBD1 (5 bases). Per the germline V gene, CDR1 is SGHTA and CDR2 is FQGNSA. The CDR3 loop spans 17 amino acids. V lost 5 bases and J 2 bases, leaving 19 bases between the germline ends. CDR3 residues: CASSVRPPGVGNQPQHF. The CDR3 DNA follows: TGTGCCAGCAGCGTCCGCCCGCCGGGGGTGGGCAATCAGCCCCAGCATTTT.

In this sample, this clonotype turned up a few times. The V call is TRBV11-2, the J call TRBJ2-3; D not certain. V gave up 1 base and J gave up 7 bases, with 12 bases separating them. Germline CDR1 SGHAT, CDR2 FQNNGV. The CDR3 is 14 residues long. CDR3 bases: TGTGCCAGCAGCTTAGTACCTGGGGAAAATACGCAGTATTTT. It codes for CASSLVPGENTQYF.

The CDR3 DNA is TGTGCCAGCAGCCAAGATTTGGCAGGGAGGGTGGTGGTTAATGAGCAGTTCTTC. Translation gives CASSQDLAGRVVVNEQFF. This chain uses TRBV4-2 with TRBJ2-1; 7 bases are a match to TRBD2. Germline V gene data show CDR1 as LGHNA and CDR2 as YNFKEQ. With 0 bases clipped from V and 7 bases from J, the junction kept 15 bases outside the gene matches. The CDR3 totals 18 residues.

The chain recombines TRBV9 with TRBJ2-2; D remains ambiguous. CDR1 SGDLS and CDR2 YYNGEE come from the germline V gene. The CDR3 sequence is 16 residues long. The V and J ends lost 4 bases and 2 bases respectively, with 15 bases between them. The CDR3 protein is CASSPSDPVNTGELFF. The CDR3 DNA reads TGTGCCAGCAGCCCGAGCGACCCGGTAAACACCGGGGAGCTGTTTTTT.

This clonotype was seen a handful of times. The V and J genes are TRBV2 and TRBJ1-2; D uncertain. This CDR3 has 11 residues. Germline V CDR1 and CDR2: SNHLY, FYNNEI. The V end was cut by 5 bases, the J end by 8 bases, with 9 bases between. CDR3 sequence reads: CASSYRLGYTF. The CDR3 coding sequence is TGTGCCAGCAGTTACCGTCTCGGCTACACCTTC.

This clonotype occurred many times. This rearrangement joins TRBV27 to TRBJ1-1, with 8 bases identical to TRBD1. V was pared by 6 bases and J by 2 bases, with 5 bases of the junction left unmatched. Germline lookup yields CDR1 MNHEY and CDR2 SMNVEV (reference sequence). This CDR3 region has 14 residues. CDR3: CASRTGQANTEAFF. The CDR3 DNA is TGTGCCAGCAGAACGGGACAGGCCAACACTGAAGCTTTCTTT.

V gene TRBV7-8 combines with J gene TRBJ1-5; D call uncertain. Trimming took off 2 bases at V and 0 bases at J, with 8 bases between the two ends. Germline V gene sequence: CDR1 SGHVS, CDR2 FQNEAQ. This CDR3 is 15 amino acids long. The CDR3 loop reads CASSLQSYSNQPQHF. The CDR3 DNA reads TGTGCCAGCAGCTTACAGAGTTATAGCAATCAGCCCCAGCATTTT.

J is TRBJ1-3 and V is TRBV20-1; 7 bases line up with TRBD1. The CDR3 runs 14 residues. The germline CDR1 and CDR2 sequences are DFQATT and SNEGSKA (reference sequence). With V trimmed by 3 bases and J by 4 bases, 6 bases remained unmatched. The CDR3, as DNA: TGCAGTGCTAGGGTCCCAGGGGGAGGAAACACCATATATTTT. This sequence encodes CSARVPGGGNTIYF.